These 21 T cell receptor beta chains share one sample of origin, sequenced in a study of metastatic and nonmetastatic thyroid tumors. Nobody among the patients had been given any treatment before thyroid surgery. Using MiXCR, TCRdb reanalyzed the PCR reads. The data contain about 33,000 clones, 15% to 20% of them singletons. The sequencing sample was made of blood. Receptors originate from a male donor with papillary thyroid cancer or a benign thyroid nodule (not recorded which). Some clones in this sample may be carry-over from other donors' samples.

In its sample, this clone was seen many times. This chain connects TRBV7-3 to TRBJ2-7; D possibly corresponds to TRBD1 (6 bases). Germline assignment: CDR1 SGHTA and CDR2 FQGTGA. CDR3 size: 20 residues. The germline V and J ends were trimmed by 0 bases and 0 bases, with 24 bases remaining between them. The CDR3 DNA reads TGTGCCAGCAGCTTAACGACGAGCCCGTTCGGGACAATCACCTCCTACGAGCAGTACTTC. Translating it yields CASSLTTSPFGTITSYEQYF.

The chain uses TRBV9 and TRBJ2-1, with TRBD2 matching 14 bases. Looked up from germline, CDR1 is SGDLS and CDR2 is YYNGEE. The CDR3 contains 16 residues. Trimming at V came to 3 bases and at J to 7 bases, leaving 6 bases not matched to a gene. As DNA, the CDR3 is TGTGCCAGCAGCGCGGGACTAGCGGGAGCCGGTAATGAGCAGTTCTTC. Protein product: CASSAGLAGAGNEQFF.

Ten or more counts support this clone. The chain carries TRBV28 and TRBJ2-2; TRBD2 matches 15 bases. Germline loops: CDR1 MDHEN, CDR2 SYDVKM. V trimming: 5 bases; J trimming: 1 base; junction bases outside the gene matches: 11. CDR3 length equals 20 residues. The CDR3 region has the DNA TGTGCCAGCAGTCCCGAACGGGGACTAGCGGGGGGTAAGAACACCGGGGAGCTGTTTTTT. Protein sequence: CASSPERGLAGGKNTGELFF.

This clone was observed at least ten times. As DNA, the CDR3 is TGTGCCAGCAGCTTGGCGTCCAGTCAAGAGACCCAGTACTTC. Amino acid sequence: CASSLASSQETQYF. The chain uses TRBV5-4 and TRBJ2-5, with D unresolved. The germline CDR1 and CDR2 sequences are SGHNT and YYREEE (reference sequence). This CDR3 spans 14 amino acids. V was trimmed by 0 bases and J by 2 bases, leaving 8 bases between them. Filled out from reference TRBV5-4 and TRBJ2-5, the complete variable domain reads ETGVTQSPTHLIKTRGQQVTLRCSSQSGHNTVSWYQQALGQGPQFIFQYYREEENGRGNFPPRFSGLQFPNYSSELNVNALELDDSALYLCASSLASSQETQYFGPGTRLLVL.

V is TRBV28 and J is TRBJ2-6; D perhaps matches TRBD1 (6 bases). Trimming stripped 4 bases from V and 2 bases from J, with 12 bases between. This CDR3 region has 16 residues. From germline, CDR1 is MDHEN and CDR2 SYDVKM. CDR3 protein: CASSSGDTAGANVLTF. The DNA of the CDR3 is TGTGCCAGCAGTTCAGGGGACACAGCTGGGGCCAACGTCCTGACTTTC.

The chain combines TRBV7-2 with TRBJ2-7; no clear D. CDR3 size: 14 residues. V lost 5 bases, J lost 3 bases, and 14 bases lay in between. Germline values: CDR1 SGHTA, CDR2 FQGNSA. The DNA for the CDR3 is TGTGCCAGCAGCCGAGATGGACCAATCTACGAGCAGTACTTC. As protein: CASSRDGPIYEQYF. Variable domain in full (rest from reference TRBV7-2 and TRBJ2-7): GAGVSQSPSNKVTEKGKDVELRCDPISGHTALYWYRQSLGQGLEFLIYFQGNSAPDKSGLPSDRFSAERTGGSVSTLTIQRTQQEDSAVYLCASSRDGPIYEQYFGPGTRLTVT.

This clone was recorded at least ten times. CDR3 nucleotide sequence: TGTGCCAGCAAAGGGCGACAGGGGGCAGAGACCCAGTACTTC. Protein product: CASKGRQGAETQYF. The V and J genes are TRBV2 and TRBJ2-5; 10 bases match TRBD1. Trimming cost V 7 bases and J 4 bases; bases outside gene matches: 6. The CDR3 sequence is 14 residues long. Germline V lookup: CDR1 SNHLY, CDR2 FYNNEI.

This clone was counted a few times. The genes are TRBV6-1 and TRBJ1-2; D remains unclear. V shed 3 bases and J shed 4 bases, with 12 bases lying between them. CDR1 and CDR2 (germline): MNHNS, SASEGT. The CDR3 has 14 residues. CDR3: CASSDPGLSYGYTF. The CDR3 DNA follows: TGTGCCAGCAGTGACCCAGGTCTCTCCTATGGCTACACCTTC.

The sample holds many counts of this clone. V usage is TRBV25-1 and J usage is TRBJ2-7, with unresolved D. The germline V gene encodes CDR1 MGHDK and CDR2 SYGVNS. Deletions cut 6 bases from V and 1 base from J, with 10 bases between. The CDR3 consists of 13 residues. The chain's CDR3 is CASSPGSSYEQYF. In DNA form, the CDR3 reads TGTGCCAGCAGCCCCGGGTCGTCCTACGAGCAGTACTTC.

In its sample, this clone was seen many times. The rearrangement links TRBV20-1 to TRBJ2-1; 10 positions match TRBD1. V lost 2 bases, J lost 7 bases, and 8 bases stayed unmatched. The germline CDR1 and CDR2 sequences are DFQATT and SNEGSKA (reference sequence). CDR3 length equals 15 residues. CDR3 nucleotide sequence: TGCAGTGCTAGATTGTTGACAGGGGGCGGGAATGAGCAGTTCTTC. This translates into CSARLLTGGGNEQFF.

This clone was seen at least ten times. The chain couples TRBV4-1 to TRBJ2-7; either TRBD1 or TRBD2 may supply D (5 bases each). CDR1 and CDR2 from the germline V gene are MGHRA and YSYEKL. The CDR3 is 15 amino acids. V gave up 5 bases and J gave up 2 bases, with 16 bases separating them. The CDR3 DNA reads as TGCGCCAGCAGCGTCCTCCACCGGGGCCCCTACGAGCAGTACTTC. Its translation is CASSVLHRGPYEQYF.

This clone was counted many times. This chain's CDR3 is CSARGRGDRDTYTGELFF. The DNA of the CDR3 is TGCAGTGCTAGAGGACGAGGTGACCGGGACACCTACACCGGGGAGCTGTTTTTT. This rearrangement joins TRBV20-1 to TRBJ2-2; possibly TRBD1 for D (6 bases). From germline, CDR1 is DFQATT and CDR2 SNEGSKA (reference sequence). CDR3 length equals 18 residues. V lost 1 base to trimming and J lost 3 bases, with 21 bases between them.

This clone was counted at least ten times. This rearrangement joins TRBV11-1 to TRBJ2-3, with D hard to call. The V end lost 1 base, the J end lost 6 bases, and 5 bases lay between the germline ends. Germline-derived CDR1 and CDR2 are SGHAT and FQDESV (reference sequence). This CDR3 region has 12 residues. The CDR3 sequence is CASSLGRDTQYF. The CDR3, as DNA: TGTGCCAGCAGCTTAGGGCGGGATACGCAGTATTTT.

This clone appeared a few times. The rearrangement links TRBV11-1 to TRBJ2-3; D possibly corresponds to TRBD2 (5 bases). Germline V CDR1 and CDR2: SGHAT, FQDESV (reference sequence). V lost 5 bases and J lost 5, with 26 bases in between. There are 18 residues in the CDR3. Here the CDR3 DNA reads TGTGCCAGCAGCGATAGCGCCGGATCGGGCGGGTCGAAAGATACGCAGTATTTT. Protein product: CASSDSAGSGGSKDTQYF. Using reference TRBV11-1 and TRBJ2-3 for the parts outside the CDR3, the full variable domain is EAEVAQSPRYKITEKSQAVAFWCDPISGHATLYWYRQILGQGPELLVQFQDESVVDDSQLPKDRFSAERLKGVDSTLKIQPAELGDSAMYLCASSDSAGSGGSKDTQYFGPGTRLTVL.

This clone was counted at least ten times. The CDR3 bases are TGTGCCAGCAGCTTGGCCGACTACAATGAGCAGTTCTTC. Its protein is CASSLADYNEQFF. The V call is TRBV5-5, the J call TRBJ2-1; D is undetermined. Between the trimmed V and J ends, which lost 0 bases and 3 bases, there was a span of 4 bases. The CDR3 is 13 residues long. Germline lookup yields CDR1 SGHKS and CDR2 YYEKEE (reference sequence).

This clone occurred many times. The rearrangement links TRBV4-2 to TRBJ2-3; 11 bases map to TRBD2. CDR3 length: 19 residues. The V and J ends lost 4 bases and 4 bases, in that order; junction bases with no gene match: 16. Per the germline V gene, CDR1 is LGHNA and CDR2 is YNFKEQ. The CDR3 loop is CASSPRGPPTSGSPDTQYF. The CDR3 DNA reads as TGTGCCAGCAGCCCGAGGGGTCCACCAACTAGCGGGAGCCCAGATACGCAGTATTTT.

The chain joins TRBV2 to TRBJ1-5, with a tentative D call TRBD1 (6 bases). The germline gives CDR1 SNHLY, CDR2 FYNNEI. CDR3 length equals 15 residues. Trimming removed 7 bases from V and 3 bases from J, with 16 bases in between. The CDR3 is CASNRGQGYNQPQHF. In DNA, the CDR3 is TGTGCCAGCAACCGAGGGCAGGGGTACAATCAGCCCCAGCATTTT.

This clone has at least ten counts. The gene calls are TRBV29-1 and TRBJ2-2, with 8 positions matching TRBD2. The trim removed 2 bases at V and 5 bases at J, leaving 7 bases unmatched. This CDR3 has 15 amino acids. CDR1 is SQVTM, CDR2 ANQGSEA, per germline. CDR3 DNA sequence: TGCAGCGTTGAATACGGGGGGGCGGGAACCGGGGAGCTGTTTTTT. This translates into CSVEYGGAGTGELFF.

This chain's CDR3 is CASSLELAGFMVTDTQYF. The CDR3 nucleotides are TGTGCCAGCAGTTTAGAACTAGCGGGCTTTATGGTGACAGATACGCAGTATTTT. The chain has TRBV28 and TRBJ2-3; 9 positions agree with TRBD2. CDR1 and CDR2 from the germline V gene are MDHEN and SYDVKM. V lost 2 bases to trimming and J lost 3 bases; unmatched junction nucleotides: 12. The length of the CDR3 is 18 residues.

The sample holds many counts of this clone. The chain combines TRBV7-3 with TRBJ2-7, with D perhaps assigned TRBD1 or TRBD2 (6 bases each). The CDR3 is 14 amino acids. Germline CDR1 is SGHTA and CDR2 is FQGTGA. The ends were cut back, 1 base at V and 2 bases at J, with 9 bases in the middle. In nucleotides, the CDR3 is TGTGCCAGCAGCTTAAAGGGGGGAACCTACGAGCAGTACTTC. Its protein product is CASSLKGGTYEQYF.

This clone is labeled as medium-sized. V usage is TRBV24-1 and J usage is TRBJ2-2, with D possibly being TRBD1 (5 bases). V lost 0 bases to trimming and J lost 4 bases, with 8 bases between them. Germline-derived CDR1 and CDR2 are KGHDR and SFDVKD. The CDR3 has 15 residues. The CDR3: CATSDLGRATGELFF. Here the CDR3 DNA reads TGTGCCACCAGTGATTTGGGCAGGGCCACCGGGGAGCTGTTTTTT.